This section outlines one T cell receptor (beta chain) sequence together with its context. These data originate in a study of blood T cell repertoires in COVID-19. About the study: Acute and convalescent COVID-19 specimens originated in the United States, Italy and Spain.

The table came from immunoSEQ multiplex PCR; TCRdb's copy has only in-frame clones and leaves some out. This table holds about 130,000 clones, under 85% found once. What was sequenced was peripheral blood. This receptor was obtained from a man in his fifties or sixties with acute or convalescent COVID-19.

This chain's CDR3 is CATSSTDRGTEAFF. As DNA, the CDR3 is TGTGCCACCAGTTCGACCGACAGGGGCACTGAAGCTTTCTTT. The V gene is TRBV24-1, the J gene TRBJ1-1; 8 bases align to TRBD1. The germline CDR1 and CDR2 sequences are KGHDR and SFDVKD. The CDR3 is 14 amino acids. V shed 6 bases and J 4 bases; nucleotides not matched to a gene: 6.